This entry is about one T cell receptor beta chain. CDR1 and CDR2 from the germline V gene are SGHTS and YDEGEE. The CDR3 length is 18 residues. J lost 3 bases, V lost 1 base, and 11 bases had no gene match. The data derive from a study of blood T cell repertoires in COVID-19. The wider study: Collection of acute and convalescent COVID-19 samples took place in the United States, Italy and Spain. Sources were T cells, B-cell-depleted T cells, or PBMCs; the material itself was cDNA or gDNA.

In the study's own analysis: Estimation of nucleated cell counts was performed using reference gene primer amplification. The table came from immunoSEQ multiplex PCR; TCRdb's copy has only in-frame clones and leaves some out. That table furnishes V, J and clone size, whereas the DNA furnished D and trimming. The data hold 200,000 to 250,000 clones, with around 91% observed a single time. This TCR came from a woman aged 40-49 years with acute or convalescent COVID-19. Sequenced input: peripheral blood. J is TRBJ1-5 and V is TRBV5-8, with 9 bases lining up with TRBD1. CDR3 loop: CASSLPQQGAWDNQPQHF. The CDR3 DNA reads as TGTGCCAGCAGCTTGCCCCAACAGGGGGCTTGGGACAATCAGCCCCAGCATTTT.